This T cell receptor (beta chain) is from a study of human T cells and chemical hapten exposure. In its sample, this clonotype was seen a few times. Time point noted: patch test 2, 6 weeks after DPC sensitization. As to treatment: therapeutic diphenylcyclopropenone sensitization with weekly scalp DPC. In TCRdb, the RACE reads were re-called with MiXCR into one record per CDR3 protein. Of around 360,000 distinct CDR3 sequences listed, about 6% are singletons. Germline CDR1 reads MNHNY; CDR2 reads SVGAGI (reference sequence). V lost 7 bases to trimming and J lost 7 bases; unmatched junction nucleotides: 2. The CDR3 consists of 12 residues.

The V and J genes are TRBV6-6 and TRBJ2-1; 9 nucleotides match TRBD2. The clonotype was recovered from a woman aged 18 to 35 with alopecia areata. Some clones in this sample may be carry-over from other donors' samples. This specimen was whole blood, taken in connection with sensitization to the hapten diphenylcyclopropenone (DPC). CDR3: CASKTSGNEQFF. In nucleotides, the CDR3 is TGTGCCAGCAAGACTAGCGGAAATGAGCAGTTCTTC.